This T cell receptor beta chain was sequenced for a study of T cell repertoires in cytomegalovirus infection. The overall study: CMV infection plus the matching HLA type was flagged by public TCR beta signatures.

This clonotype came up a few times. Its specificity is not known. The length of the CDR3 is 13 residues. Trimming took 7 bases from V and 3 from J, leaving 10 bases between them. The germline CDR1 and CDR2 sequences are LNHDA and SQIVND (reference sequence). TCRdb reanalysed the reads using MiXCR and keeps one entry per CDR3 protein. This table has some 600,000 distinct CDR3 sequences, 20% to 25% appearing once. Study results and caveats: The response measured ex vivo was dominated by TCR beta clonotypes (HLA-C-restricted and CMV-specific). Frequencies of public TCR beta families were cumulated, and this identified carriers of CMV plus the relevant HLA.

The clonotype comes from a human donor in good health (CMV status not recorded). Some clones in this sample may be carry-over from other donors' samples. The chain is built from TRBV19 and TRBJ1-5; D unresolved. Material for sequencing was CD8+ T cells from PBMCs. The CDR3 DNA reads TGTGCCAGTAACAAGGGCCCCAATCAGCCCCAGCATTTT. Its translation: CASNKGPNQPQHF.